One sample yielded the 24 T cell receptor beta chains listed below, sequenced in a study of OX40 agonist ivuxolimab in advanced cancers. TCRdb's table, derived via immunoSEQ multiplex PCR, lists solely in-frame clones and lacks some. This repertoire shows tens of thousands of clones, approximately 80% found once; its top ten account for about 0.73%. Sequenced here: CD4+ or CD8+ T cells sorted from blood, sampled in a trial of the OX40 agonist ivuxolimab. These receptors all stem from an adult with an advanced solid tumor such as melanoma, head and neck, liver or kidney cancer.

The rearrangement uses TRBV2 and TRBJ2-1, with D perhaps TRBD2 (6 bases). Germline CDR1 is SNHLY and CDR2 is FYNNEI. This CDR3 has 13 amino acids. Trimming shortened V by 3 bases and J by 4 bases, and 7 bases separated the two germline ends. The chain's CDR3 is CASSEGTYNEQFF. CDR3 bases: TGTGCCAGCAGTGAGGGGACTTACAATGAGCAGTTCTTC.

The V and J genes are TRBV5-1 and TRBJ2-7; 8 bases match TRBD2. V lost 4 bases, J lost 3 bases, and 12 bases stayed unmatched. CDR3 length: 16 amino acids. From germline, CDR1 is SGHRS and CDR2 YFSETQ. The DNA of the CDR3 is TGCGCCAGCAGCCTCCGGGGAAGCGGGGGAATCTACGAGCAGTACTTC. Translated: CASSLRGSGGIYEQYF.

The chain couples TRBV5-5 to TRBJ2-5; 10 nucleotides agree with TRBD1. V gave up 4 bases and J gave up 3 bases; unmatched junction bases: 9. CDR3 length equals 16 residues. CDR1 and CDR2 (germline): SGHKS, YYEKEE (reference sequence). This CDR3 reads CASSRQGDRGEETQYF. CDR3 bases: TGTGCCAGCAGCCGGCAGGGGGACAGGGGAGAAGAGACCCAGTACTTC.

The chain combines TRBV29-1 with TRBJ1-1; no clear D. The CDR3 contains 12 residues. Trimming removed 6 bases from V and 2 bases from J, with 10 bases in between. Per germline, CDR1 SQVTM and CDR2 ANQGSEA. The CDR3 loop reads CSVAGTNTEAFF. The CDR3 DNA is TGCAGCGTGGCTGGCACCAACACTGAAGCTTTCTTT.

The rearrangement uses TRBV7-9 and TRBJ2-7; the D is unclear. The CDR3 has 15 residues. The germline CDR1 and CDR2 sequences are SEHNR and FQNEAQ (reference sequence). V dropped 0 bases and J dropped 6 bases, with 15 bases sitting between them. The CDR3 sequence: CASSLAGKVDAEQYF. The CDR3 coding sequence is TGTGCCAGCAGCTTAGCGGGAAAAGTGGACGCCGAGCAGTACTTC.

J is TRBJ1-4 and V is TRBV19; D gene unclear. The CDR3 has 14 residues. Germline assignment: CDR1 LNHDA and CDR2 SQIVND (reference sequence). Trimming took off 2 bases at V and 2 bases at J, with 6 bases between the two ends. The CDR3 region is CASSIQSTNEKLFF. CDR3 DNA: TGTGCCAGTAGTATACAATCCACTAATGAAAAACTGTTTTTT. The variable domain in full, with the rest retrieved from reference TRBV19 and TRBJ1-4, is DGGITQSPKYLFRKEGQNVTLSCEQNLNHDAMYWYRQDPGQGLRLIYYSQIVNDFQKGDIAEGYSVSREKKESFPLTVTSAQKNPTAFYLCASSIQSTNEKLFFGSGTQLSVL.

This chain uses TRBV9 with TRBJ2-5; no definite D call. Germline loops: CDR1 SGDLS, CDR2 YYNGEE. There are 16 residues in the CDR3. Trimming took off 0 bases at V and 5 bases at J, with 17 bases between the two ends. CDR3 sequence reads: CASSVDAWRLGETQYF. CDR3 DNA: TGTGCCAGCAGCGTAGACGCGTGGCGGCTCGGGGAGACCCAGTACTTC.

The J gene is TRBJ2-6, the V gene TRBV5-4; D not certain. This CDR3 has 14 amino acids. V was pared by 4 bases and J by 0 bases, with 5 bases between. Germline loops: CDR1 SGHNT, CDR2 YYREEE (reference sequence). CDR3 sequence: CASSSNSGANVLTF. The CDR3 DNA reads TGTGCCAGCAGCAGCAACTCTGGGGCCAACGTCCTGACTTTC.

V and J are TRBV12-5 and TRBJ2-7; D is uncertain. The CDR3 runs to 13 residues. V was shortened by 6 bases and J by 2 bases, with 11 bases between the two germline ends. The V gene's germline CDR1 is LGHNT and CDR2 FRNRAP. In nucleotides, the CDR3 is TGTGCTAGTGGCCTTTCAGGTACCTACGAGCAGTACTTC. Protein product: CASGLSGTYEQYF.

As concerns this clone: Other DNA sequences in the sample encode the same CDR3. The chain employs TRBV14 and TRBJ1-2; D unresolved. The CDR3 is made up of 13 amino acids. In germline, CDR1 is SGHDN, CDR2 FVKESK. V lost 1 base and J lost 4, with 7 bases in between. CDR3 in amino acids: CASSQVVSYGYTF. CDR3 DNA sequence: TGTGCCAGCAGCCAAGTTGTCTCCTATGGCTACACCTTC. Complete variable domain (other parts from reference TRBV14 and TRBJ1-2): EAGVTQFPSHSVIEKGQTVTLRCDPISGHDNLYWYRRVMGKEIKFLLHFVKESKQDESGMPNNRFLAERTGGTYSTLKVQPAELEDSGVYFCASSQVVSYGYTFGSGTRLTVV.

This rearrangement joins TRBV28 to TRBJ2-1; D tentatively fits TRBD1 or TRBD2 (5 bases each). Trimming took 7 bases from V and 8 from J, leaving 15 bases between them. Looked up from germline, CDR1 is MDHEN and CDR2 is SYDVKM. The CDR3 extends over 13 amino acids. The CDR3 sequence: CASTLRGEYEQFF. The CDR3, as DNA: TGTGCCAGCACCTTGAGGGGAGAATATGAGCAGTTCTTC.

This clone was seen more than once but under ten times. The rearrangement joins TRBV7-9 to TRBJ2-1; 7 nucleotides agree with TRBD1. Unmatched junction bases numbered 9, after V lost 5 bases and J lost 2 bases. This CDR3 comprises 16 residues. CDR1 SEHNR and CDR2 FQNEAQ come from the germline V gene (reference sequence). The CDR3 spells CASSKRDSQAYNEQFF. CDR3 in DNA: TGTGCCAGCAGCAAACGGGACAGCCAAGCCTACAATGAGCAGTTCTTC.

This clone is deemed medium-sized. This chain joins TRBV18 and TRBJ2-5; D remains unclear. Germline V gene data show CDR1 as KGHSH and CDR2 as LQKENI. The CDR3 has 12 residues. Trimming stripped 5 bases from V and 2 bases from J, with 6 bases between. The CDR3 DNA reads TGTGCCAGCTCAGCACAGCAAGAGACCCAGTACTTC. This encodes CASSAQQETQYF.

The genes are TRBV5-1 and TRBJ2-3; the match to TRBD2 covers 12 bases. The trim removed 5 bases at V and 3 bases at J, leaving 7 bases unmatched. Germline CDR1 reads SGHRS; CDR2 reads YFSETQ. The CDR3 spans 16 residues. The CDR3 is CASRLTSGGPTDTQYF. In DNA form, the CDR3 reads TGCGCCAGCAGGTTGACTAGCGGGGGCCCGACAGATACGCAGTATTTT.

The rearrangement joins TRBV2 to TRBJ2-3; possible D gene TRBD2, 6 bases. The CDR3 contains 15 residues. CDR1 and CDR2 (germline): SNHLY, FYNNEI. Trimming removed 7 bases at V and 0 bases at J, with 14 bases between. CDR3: CASNFGGTSTDTQYF. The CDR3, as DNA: TGTGCCAGCAATTTCGGGGGTACTAGCACAGATACGCAGTATTTT.

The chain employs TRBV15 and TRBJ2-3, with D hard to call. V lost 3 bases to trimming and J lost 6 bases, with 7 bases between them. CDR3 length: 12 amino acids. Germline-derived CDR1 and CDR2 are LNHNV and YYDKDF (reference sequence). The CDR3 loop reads CATSSGVDTQYF. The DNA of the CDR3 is TGTGCCACCAGCAGCGGAGTGGATACGCAGTATTTT.

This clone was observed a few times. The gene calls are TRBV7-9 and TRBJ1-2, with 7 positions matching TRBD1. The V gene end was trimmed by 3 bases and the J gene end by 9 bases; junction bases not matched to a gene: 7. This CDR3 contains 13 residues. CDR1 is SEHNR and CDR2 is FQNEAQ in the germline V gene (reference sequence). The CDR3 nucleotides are TGTGCCAGCAGCTTGGGGGAGACAGGGAGCTACACCTTC. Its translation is CASSLGETGSYTF.

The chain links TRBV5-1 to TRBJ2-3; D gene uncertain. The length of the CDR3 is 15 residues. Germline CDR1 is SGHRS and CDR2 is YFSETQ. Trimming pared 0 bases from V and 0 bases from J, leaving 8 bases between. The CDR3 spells CASSLASTSTDTQYF. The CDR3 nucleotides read TGCGCCAGCAGCTTGGCCTCGACTAGCACAGATACGCAGTATTTT. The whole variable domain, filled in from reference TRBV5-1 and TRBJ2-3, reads KAGVTQTPRYLIKTRGQQVTLSCSPISGHRSVSWYQQTPGQGLQFLFEYFSETQRNKGNFPGRFSGRQFSNSRSEMNVSTLELGDSALYLCASSLASTSTDTQYFGPGTRLTVL.

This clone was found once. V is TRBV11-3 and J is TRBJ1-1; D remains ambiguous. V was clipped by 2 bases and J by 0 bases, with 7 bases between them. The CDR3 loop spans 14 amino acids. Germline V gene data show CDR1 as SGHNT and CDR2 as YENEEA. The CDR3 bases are TGTGCCAGCAGCTTACAGGAGCTGAACACTGAAGCTTTCTTT. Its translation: CASSLQELNTEAFF.

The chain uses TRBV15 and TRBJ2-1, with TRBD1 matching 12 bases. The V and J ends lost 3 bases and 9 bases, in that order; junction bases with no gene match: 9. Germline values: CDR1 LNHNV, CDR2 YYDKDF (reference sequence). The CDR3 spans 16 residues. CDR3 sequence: CATSRSPGQGAGEQFF. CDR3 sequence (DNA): TGTGCCACCAGCAGGTCTCCGGGACAGGGGGCCGGTGAGCAGTTCTTC. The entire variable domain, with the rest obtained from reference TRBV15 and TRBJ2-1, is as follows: DAMVIQNPRYQVTQFGKPVTLSCSQTLNHNVMYWYQQKSSQAPKLLFHYYDKDFNNEADTPDNFQSRRPNTSFCFLDIRSPGLGDTAMYLCATSRSPGQGAGEQFFGPGTRLTVL.

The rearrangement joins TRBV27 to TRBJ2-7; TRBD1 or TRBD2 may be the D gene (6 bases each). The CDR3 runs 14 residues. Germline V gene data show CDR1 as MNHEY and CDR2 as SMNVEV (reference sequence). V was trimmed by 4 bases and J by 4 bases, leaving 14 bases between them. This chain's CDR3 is CASSSIRGGYEQYF. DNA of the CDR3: TGTGCCAGCAGTTCTATCAGGGGAGGATACGAGCAGTACTTC.

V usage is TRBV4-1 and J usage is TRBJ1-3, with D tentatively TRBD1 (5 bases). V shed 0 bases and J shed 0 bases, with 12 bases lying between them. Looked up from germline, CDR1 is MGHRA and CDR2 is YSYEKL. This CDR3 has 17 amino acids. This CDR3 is CASSQDLEGLSGNTIYF. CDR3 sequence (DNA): TGCGCCAGCAGCCAAGATTTGGAGGGGCTCTCTGGAAACACCATATATTTT.

The CDR3 region is CASTATGQNEKLFF. CDR3 nucleotide sequence: TGTGCCAGCACCGCCACCGGACAGAATGAAAAACTGTTTTTT. The rearrangement links TRBV6-6 to TRBJ1-4; TRBD1 is a possible D gene (6 bases). V was cut by 7 bases and J by 5 bases, with 14 bases left in between. The CDR3 totals 14 residues. Germline V lookup: CDR1 MNHNY, CDR2 SVGAGI (reference sequence).

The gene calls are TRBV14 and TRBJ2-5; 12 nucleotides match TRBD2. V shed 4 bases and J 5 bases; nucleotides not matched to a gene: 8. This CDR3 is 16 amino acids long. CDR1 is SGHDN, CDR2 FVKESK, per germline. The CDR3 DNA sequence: TGTGCCAGCAGCCGGCGGCTAGCGGGGGGGGCGGAGACCCAGTACTTC. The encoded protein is CASSRRLAGGAETQYF. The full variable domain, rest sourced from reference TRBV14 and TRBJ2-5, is EAGVTQFPSHSVIEKGQTVTLRCDPISGHDNLYWYRRVMGKEIKFLLHFVKESKQDESGMPNNRFLAERTGGTYSTLKVQPAELEDSGVYFCASSRRLAGGAETQYFGPGTRLLVL.